One and the same sample provided the 20 T cell receptor beta chains below, sequenced in a study of T cells in women clearing cervical HPV infection. Clones were sequenced by immunoSEQ multiplex PCR, and TCRdb holds only the in-frame ones, with some missing. The sample has some 20,000 clones. The sample taken for sequencing was blood buffy coat. The receptors shown here come from a woman aged 18 to 75 with a cervical HPV16 infection that either progressed to CIN3+ or cleared (not recorded which).

Details on this clone: The sequenced fragment ends 3 residues before the CDR3 boundary, so the rest is inferred from the germline J gene. V is TRBV4-1 and J is TRBJ2-7, with 9 bases aligning to TRBD2. The CDR3 totals 16 residues. Trimming at V came to 5 bases and at J to 2 bases, leaving 10 bases not matched to a gene. CDR1 MGHRA and CDR2 YSYEKL come from the germline V gene. CDR3 sequence reads: CASSAAGGSRTYEQYF. The sequenced part of the CDR3 DNA is TGCGCCAGCAGCGCGGCGGGGGGGAGTAGAACCTACGAG.

Turning to this clone: The read ends 3 residues before the CDR3 terminus; that terminus is restored from the germline J gene. The chain links TRBV30 to TRBJ1-5; possible D gene TRBD1, 5 bases. The CDR3 loop spans 16 amino acids. Germline-derived CDR1 and CDR2 are GTSNPN and SVGIG (reference sequence). V lost 1 base, J lost 4 bases, and 17 bases lay in between. CDR3 loop: CAWSAGGSATNQPQHF. The sequenced part of the CDR3 DNA is TGTGCCTGGAGTGCCGGGGGGTCCGCAACAAATCAGCCC.

With regard to this clone: The read falls 3 residues short of the CDR3 end, and the missing part is taken from the germline J gene. The rearrangement uses TRBV5-1 and TRBJ1-1; 7 positions match TRBD1. Per the germline V gene, CDR1 is SGHRS and CDR2 is YFSETQ. J was trimmed by 4 bases and V by 0 bases; bases with no gene match: 3. The length of the CDR3 is 14 residues. The CDR3 region is CASSLGPGGTEAFF. The covered CDR3 bases are TGCGCCAGCAGCTTGGGCCCAGGGGGCACTGAA.

Comment on this clone: The read gets to within 3 residues of the CDR3 end, and the germline J gene fills in the rest. The V and J genes are TRBV30 and TRBJ1-4; 11 bases line up with TRBD1. CDR3 size: 16 residues. V trimming: 2 bases; J trimming: 6 bases; junction bases outside the gene matches: 8. The germline V gene has CDR1 GTSNPN and CDR2 SVGIG (reference sequence). The DNA read from the CDR3 is TGTGCCTGGAGTCTAGGGACAGGGGGTCGCGATGAAAAA. It encodes CAWSLGTGGRDEK. The CDR3 reads in full as CAWSLGTGGRDEKLFF.

A remark on this clone: The read terminates 3 residues ahead of where the CDR3 ends, so the germline J gene completes it. The chain carries TRBV30 and TRBJ2-7, with D unclear. This CDR3 is 14 amino acids long. CDR1 is GTSNPN and CDR2 is SVGIG in the germline V gene (reference sequence). V gave up 4 bases and J gave up 1 base, with 14 bases separating them. CDR3 bases read: TGTGCCTGGACGCCCGTGGGCAGTTCCTACGAG. Protein sequence: CAWTPVGSSYE. The full CDR3 reads CAWTPVGSSYEQYF.

Frequency places this clone as medium-sized (0.01 to 0.1%). The CDR3 extends 3 residues past the end of the read, so its final part is completed from the germline J gene. This chain links TRBV7-2 with TRBJ2-7, with 7 bases that match TRBD2. Germline loops: CDR1 SGHTA, CDR2 FQGNSA. V lost 1 base and J lost 2; bases outside the gene matches: 5. There are 15 residues in the CDR3. The CDR3 spells CASSLVAGVTYEQYF. Incomplete CDR3 DNA: TGTGCCAGCAGCTTAGTGGCGGGAGTTACCTACGAG.

Turning to this clone: The sequenced fragment ends 3 residues before the CDR3 boundary, so the rest is inferred from the germline J gene. The rearrangement uses TRBV10-1 and TRBJ1-5; maybe TRBD1 (5 bases). The germline V and J ends were trimmed by 4 bases and 0 bases, with 13 bases remaining between them. CDR1 WNHNN and CDR2 SYGVQD come from the germline V gene (reference sequence). The CDR3 is made up of 16 amino acids. The part of the CDR3 DNA that was read is TGCGCCAGCAGTGGGGGGGACGGGAATAGCAATCAGCCC. It specifies CASSGGDGNSNQP. The full CDR3 reads CASSGGDGNSNQPQHF.

As for this clone: The read gets to within 3 residues of the CDR3 end, and the germline J gene fills in the rest. Additional DNA sequences in this sample encode the identical CDR3. V gene TRBV7-2 combines with J gene TRBJ1-3; D call uncertain. This CDR3 contains 15 residues. Germline CDR1 is SGHTA and CDR2 is FQGNSA. V gave up 3 bases and J gave up 0 bases, with 9 bases separating them. The CDR3 loop reads CASSFNMASGNTIYF. The CDR3 DNA, read in part, is TGTGCCAGCAGCTTTAACATGGCCTCTGGAAACACC.

About this clone: The read ends 3 residues early relative to the CDR3; the germline J gene fills the gap. The chain combines TRBV30 with TRBJ2-2; 8 bases match TRBD1. CDR1 GTSNPN and CDR2 SVGIG come from the germline V gene (reference sequence). This CDR3 is built from 13 residues. Losses at the gene ends were 3 bases for V and 7 bases for J; bases not matched to a gene: 4. CDR3 residues: CAWRTGEIGELFF. CDR3 DNA, as far as it was read: TGTGCCTGGAGGACAGGGGAGATCGGGGAG. The full variable domain, in which reference TRBV30 and TRBJ2-2 provide the parts outside the CDR3, is SQTIHQWPATLVQPVGSPLSLECTVEGTSNPNLYWYRQAAGRGLQLLFYSVGIGQISSEVPQNLSASRPQDRQFILSSKKLLLSDSGFYLCAWRTGEIGELFFGEGSRLTVL.

The CDR3: CASSPAAHRGEQFF. The sequenced CDR3 bases are TGTGCCAGCAGCCCCGCAGCCCACAGGGGTGAG. The rearrangement joins TRBV7-6 to TRBJ2-1; 7 nucleotides match TRBD1. The missing CDR3 end, 3 residues past where the read stops, is filled in from the germline J gene. The CDR3 contains 14 residues. V shed 5 bases and J 9 bases; nucleotides not matched to a gene: 10. Germline assignment: CDR1 SGHVS and CDR2 FNYEAQ. Variable domain in full (rest from reference TRBV7-6 and TRBJ2-1): GAGVSQSPRYKVTKRGQDVALRCDPISGHVSLYWYRQALGQGPEFLTYFNYEAQQDKSGLPNDRFSAERPEGSISTLTIQRTEQRDSAMYRCASSPAAHRGEQFFGPGTRLTVL.

As for this clone: The read stops 3 residues short of the end of the CDR3; the missing end is completed from the germline J gene. The V gene is TRBV4-1, the J gene TRBJ1-2, with 7 bases fitting TRBD1. Germline V gene sequence: CDR1 MGHRA, CDR2 YSYEKL. V shed 0 bases, J shed 6 bases, and the junction held 13 bases outside the gene matches. The CDR3 runs to 17 residues. The CDR3: CASSQDAVSQGIHGYTF. The part of the CDR3 DNA that was read is TGCGCCAGCAGCCAAGACGCGGTTTCACAGGGGATCCATGGC.

In regard to this clone: The read is 3 residues too short to cover the CDR3 end, so that end is filled in from the germline J gene. This chain links TRBV20-1 with TRBJ1-3; maybe TRBD1 (5 bases). CDR3 length: 16 residues. Germline assignment: CDR1 DFQATT and CDR2 SNEGSKA (reference sequence). The V and J ends lost 0 bases and 0 bases respectively, with 12 bases between them. The CDR3 region is CSAREGGSASGNTIYF. The CDR3 DNA, read in part, is TGCAGTGCTAGAGAGGGGGGTTCAGCCTCTGGAAACACC.

Worth noting for this clone: The sequence runs out 3 residues before the end of the CDR3; the remainder is reconstructed from the germline J gene. V usage is TRBV5-1 and J usage is TRBJ2-1; 9 bases align to TRBD2. Germline V gene sequence: CDR1 SGHRS, CDR2 YFSETQ. After removal of 2 bases from V and 9 bases from J, the junction contained 12 bases not matched to a gene. The CDR3 covers 16 residues. CDR3 DNA (partial): TGCGCCAGCAGCTTTCGGTTGGGCGGGGGGGCCGGTGAG. Translation: CASSFRLGGGAGE. The whole CDR3 sequence is CASSFRLGGGAGEQFF.

Notes on this clone: The DNA ends 3 residues before the CDR3 does, and the rest of the CDR3 is filled in from the germline J gene. The J gene is TRBJ2-7, the V gene TRBV12-3 or TRBV12-4, with D maybe TRBD2 (5 bases). Trimming pared 5 bases from V and 6 bases from J, leaving 11 bases between. The CDR3 length is 12 residues. The part of the CDR3 DNA that was read is TGTGCCAGCAGTATCCTAGCAAGCGAG. It encodes CASSILASE. The complete CDR3 reads CASSILASEQYF.

About this clone: The read falls 3 residues short of the CDR3 end, and the missing part is taken from the germline J gene. This chain links TRBV2 with TRBJ1-2; TRBD1 matches at 7 bases. Germline V gives CDR1 SNHLY, CDR2 FYNNEI. V was pared by 5 bases and J by 4 bases, with 7 bases of the junction left unmatched. The CDR3 runs to 14 residues. The CDR3 reads CASSPDRELYGYTF. The covered CDR3 bases are TGTGCCAGCAGTCCCGACAGGGAGCTCTATGGC. The full variable domain, rest sourced from reference TRBV2 and TRBJ1-2, is EPEVTQTPSHQVTQMGQEVILRCVPISNHLYFYWYRQILGQKVEFLVSFYNNEISEKSEIFDDQFSVERPDGSNFTLKIRSTKLEDSAMYFCASSPDRELYGYTFGSGTRLTVV.

Of note for this clone: The CDR3 is cut off 3 residues early in the read; its end comes from the germline J gene. The rearrangement uses TRBV7-9 and TRBJ1-1; perhaps TRBD1 as D (6 bases). The germline CDR1 and CDR2 sequences are SEHNR and FQNEAQ (reference sequence). The CDR3 totals 12 residues. The sequenced CDR3 bases are TGTGCCAGCAGCCGGGGGGCGCCTGGG. Its protein is CASSRGAPG. The entire CDR3 is CASSRGAPGAFF.

CDR3 bases read: TGTGCCAGCAGTTTGCGACTAGCGGGAGGAGAGACC. Translated, it gives CASSLRLAGGET. The full CDR3 sequence reads CASSLRLAGGETQYF. The rearrangement links TRBV5-4 to TRBJ2-5, with TRBD2 identical over 13 bases. The CDR3 extends 3 residues past the end of the read, so its final part is completed from the germline J gene. The CDR3 is 15 amino acids. V lost 5 bases to trimming and J lost 4 bases; unmatched junction nucleotides: 5. Germline CDR1 is SGHNT and CDR2 is YYREEE (reference sequence).

Worth noting for this clone: The read gets to within 3 residues of the CDR3 end, and the germline J gene fills in the rest. V usage is TRBV5-6 and J usage is TRBJ2-7; no clear D gene. The CDR3 has 14 residues. Germline V gene data show CDR1 as SGHDT and CDR2 as YYEEEE. The V and J ends lost 2 bases and 1 base respectively, with 10 bases between them. The DNA read from the CDR3 is TGTGCCAGCAGCTTAAGGGTTGTATCCTACGAG. This sequence encodes CASSLRVVSYE. The complete CDR3 reads CASSLRVVSYEQYF.

On this clone: The sequence runs out 3 residues before the end of the CDR3; the remainder is reconstructed from the germline J gene. This rearrangement joins TRBV29-1 to TRBJ2-5; D is unresolved. The germline V gene has CDR1 SQVTM and CDR2 ANQGSEA. The CDR3 extends over 12 amino acids. With 4 bases removed from V and 5 bases from J, the gap between germline ends came to 11 bases. CDR3 protein: CSVAGYTETQYF. The sequenced CDR3 bases are TGCAGCGTTGCCGGGTACACGGAGACC.

Comments on this clone: The CDR3 end falls 3 residues outside the read, so it is completed with the germline J gene. The chain uses TRBV18 and TRBJ1-5, with D unclear. Germline CDR1 is KGHSH and CDR2 is LQKENI. CDR3 length: 15 amino acids. V lost 3 bases to trimming and J lost 3 bases, with 12 bases between them. CDR3 region: CASSPTTDFNQPQHF. The CDR3 DNA, read in part, is TGTGCCAGCTCACCCACGACCGACTTCAATCAGCCC.